These 21 T cell receptor beta chains came from one sample sequenced in a study of beta chain features in type 1 diabetes. Reverse transcribing all isolated RNA meant expressed TCRB transcripts were sequenced. Method: immunoSEQ multiplex PCR; TCRdb's copy keeps in-frame clones and lacks some. Of 430,000 or so clones detected, roughly 11% appear once; the ten largest clones hold over 0.04%. The specimen was naive CD4+ T cells from blood. The receptors were gathered from a woman aged 18 to 35 in good health.

This clone occurred a few times. The gene calls are TRBV14 and TRBJ1-2; weak D call: TRBD1 (6 bases). This CDR3 has 16 residues. The V gene's germline CDR1 is SGHDN and CDR2 FVKESK. Trimming cost V 4 bases and J 3 bases, with 18 bases left between them. CDR3 in amino acids: CASSRIQGTGHYGYTF. The CDR3 DNA follows: TGTGCCAGCAGCCGAATACAGGGAACGGGGCACTATGGCTACACCTTC.

This clone has more than one count but fewer than ten. V and J are TRBV2 and TRBJ2-7; perhaps TRBD1 as D (6 bases). The V gene's germline CDR1 is SNHLY and CDR2 FYNNEI. V lost 11 bases to trimming and J lost 1 base, with 15 bases between them. The CDR3 has 13 residues. CDR3 protein: CASRWGPSYEQYV. Here the CDR3 DNA reads TGTGCCTCGAGGTGGGGGCCATCCTACGAGCAGTACGTC.

The chain has TRBV28 and TRBJ1-1; D possibly corresponds to TRBD1 (5 bases). The germline gives CDR1 MDHEN, CDR2 SYDVKM. CDR3 length: 12 amino acids. Trimming left V 3 bases short and J 8 bases short, with 10 bases between. The CDR3 bases are TGTGCCAGCAGTTTGTTGACAGCCGAAGCTTTCTTT. Translating gives CASSLLTAEAFF. Using reference TRBV28 and TRBJ1-1 for the parts outside the CDR3, the full variable domain is DVKVTQSSRYLVKRTGEKVFLECVQDMDHENMFWYRQDPGLGLRLIYFSYDVKMKEKGDIPEGYSVSREKKERFSLILESASTNQTSMYLCASSLLTAEAFFGQGTRLTVV.

There are a few counts of this clone. This chain uses TRBV19 with TRBJ1-4, with a weak D call TRBD1 (5 bases). This CDR3 spans 15 amino acids. CDR1 is LNHDA and CDR2 is SQIVND in the germline V gene (reference sequence). V dropped 5 bases and J dropped 10 bases, with 20 bases sitting between them. CDR3: CASSSPGLAVGKLFF. CDR3 nucleotides: TGTGCCAGTAGTTCTCCGGGACTGGCGGTGGGAAAACTGTTTTTT.

This clone was seen more than once but under ten times. The chain employs TRBV18 and TRBJ2-6, with a possible D match to TRBD1 (6 bases). Germline V gives CDR1 KGHSH, CDR2 LQKENI. The germline V and J ends were trimmed by 1 base and 0 bases, with 10 bases remaining between them. This CDR3 comprises 17 residues. The CDR3 sequence is CASSPRQGSSGANVLTF. CDR3 DNA: TGTGCCAGCTCACCACGTCAGGGGAGCTCTGGGGCCAACGTCCTGACTTTC. The variable domain in full, completed from reference TRBV18 and TRBJ2-6, reads NAGVMQNPRHLVRRRGQEARLRCSPMKGHSHVYWYRQLPEEGLKFMVYLQKENIIDESGMPKERFSAEFPKEGPSILRIQQVVRGDSAAYFCASSPRQGSSGANVLTFGAGSRLTVL.

The rearrangement joins TRBV10-3 to TRBJ2-2; 8 bases fit TRBD1. This CDR3 region has 16 residues. The germline V gene encodes CDR1 ENHRY and CDR2 SYGVKD. Losses at the gene ends were 0 bases for V and 3 bases for J; bases not matched to a gene: 3. CDR3 sequence reads: CAISESKQGDTGELFF. CDR3 bases: TGTGCCATCAGTGAGTCGAAACAGGGGGACACCGGGGAGCTGTTTTTT.

Notes on this clone: This clone may be a read error of a much larger clone one base away. The same CDR3 arises from other DNA sequences in this sample as well. The J gene is TRBJ2-5, the V gene TRBV29-1; a possible D gene is TRBD1 (6 bases). The CDR3 is made up of 14 amino acids. The germline CDR1 and CDR2 sequences are SQVTM and ANQGSEA. CDR3 in amino acids: CSVTYEGVRGTQYF. Here the CDR3 DNA reads TGTAGCGTTACGTACGAGGGGGTCCGAGGGACCCAGTACTTC.

This clone appeared a few times. The J gene is TRBJ1-1, the V gene TRBV9, with D unresolved. CDR3 size: 13 residues. The V gene's germline CDR1 is SGDLS and CDR2 YYNGEE. V gave up 0 bases and J gave up 6 bases, with 9 bases separating them. The CDR3 DNA reads TGTGCCAGCAGCGTAGTCCCGGAGGCTGAAGCTTTCTTT. Protein sequence: CASSVVPEAEAFF.

The chain uses TRBV19 and TRBJ2-7, with D perhaps TRBD1 (6 bases). Germline assignment: CDR1 LNHDA and CDR2 SQIVND (reference sequence). CDR3 length equals 15 residues. V lost 5 bases to trimming and J lost 8 bases, with 22 bases between them. This chain's CDR3 is CASSPNRPGQGKQYV. As DNA, the CDR3 is TGTGCCAGTAGTCCAAATCGTCCGGGACAAGGGAAGCAGTACGTC.

J is TRBJ2-1 and V is TRBV5-4; 9 bases align to TRBD2. The CDR3 contains 13 residues. Looked up from germline, CDR1 is SGHNT and CDR2 is YYREEE (reference sequence). The ends lost 3 bases at V and 10 bases at J; junction bases unmatched: 5. The CDR3 sequence is CASSSGTSFEQFF. CDR3 nucleotides: TGTGCCAGCAGCTCTGGGACTAGCTTCGAGCAGTTCTTC.

The V and J genes are TRBV6-5 and TRBJ1-1; D remains ambiguous. Germline CDR1 MNHEY, CDR2 SVGAGI. This CDR3 region has 13 residues. V shed 8 bases and J shed 5 bases, with 15 bases lying between them. The CDR3 reads CASFLGRGTEAFF. CDR3 bases: TGTGCCAGCTTCCTGGGCCGCGGGACTGAAGCTTTCTTT.

This chain links TRBV27 with TRBJ2-3; D may be TRBD1 (5 bases). The CDR3 runs 14 residues. Germline lookup yields CDR1 MNHEY and CDR2 SMNVEV (reference sequence). Trimming shortened V by 6 bases and J by 2 bases, and 12 bases separated the two germline ends. CDR3 in DNA: TGTGCCAGCAGACTCCAGGGAACCACAGATACGCAGTATTTT. Translating gives CASRLQGTTDTQYF.

This sequence joins TRBV7-9 and TRBJ2-3; D may correspond to TRBD1 or TRBD2 (5 bases each). The CDR3 has 15 residues. The germline gives CDR1 SEHNR, CDR2 FQNEAQ (reference sequence). V was trimmed by 5 bases and J by 2 bases, leaving 14 bases between them. The CDR3 DNA follows: TGTGCCAGCAGCCGTATCCGGGACGACACAGATACGCAGTATTTT. Its protein is CASSRIRDDTDTQYF.

This clone was seen a few times. The rearrangement links TRBV18 to TRBJ1-5; tentatively, D is TRBD1 (6 bases). The CDR3 is 15 residues long. Germline V gene data show CDR1 as KGHSH and CDR2 as LQKENI. V was shortened by 3 bases and J by 0 bases, with 9 bases between the two germline ends. CDR3 sequence reads: CASSPLDSSNQPQHF. Written as DNA, the CDR3 is TGTGCCAGCTCACCGCTGGACAGTAGCAATCAGCCCCAGCATTTT.

This clone was observed a handful of times. The chain links TRBV29-1 to TRBJ2-2; a weak D match, TRBD2 (5 bases). V was clipped by 4 bases and J by 0 bases, with 6 bases between them. The germline gives CDR1 SQVTM, CDR2 ANQGSEA. There are 13 residues in the CDR3. CDR3 coding DNA: TGCAGCGTTGGGCGGGCGAACACCGGGGAGCTGTTTTTT. Translated: CSVGRANTGELFF.

V is TRBV15 and J is TRBJ2-3; weak D call: TRBD2 (5 bases). V was pared by 0 bases and J by 5 bases, with 15 bases between. The length of the CDR3 is 16 residues. CDR1 and CDR2 from the germline V gene are LNHNV and YYDKDF (reference sequence). CDR3 amino acids: CATSRDSLASRDTQYF. DNA of the CDR3: TGTGCCACCAGCAGAGATAGCCTAGCAAGTAGAGATACGCAGTATTTT.

The J gene is TRBJ2-7, the V gene TRBV14; TRBD2 is a possible D gene (6 bases). The CDR3 runs 15 residues. Looked up from germline, CDR1 is SGHDN and CDR2 is FVKESK. Trimming took off 4 bases at V and 5 bases at J, with 18 bases between the two ends. CDR3 protein: CASSRGRGWSNEQYF. The DNA for the CDR3 is TGTGCCAGCAGCCGGGGCCGGGGGTGGTCAAACGAGCAGTACTTC.

The rearrangement joins TRBV20-1 to TRBJ1-4; D remains ambiguous. Trimming took 6 bases from V and 5 from J, leaving 7 bases between them. This CDR3 contains 11 residues. The germline CDR1 and CDR2 sequences are DFQATT and SNEGSKA (reference sequence). The CDR3 reads CSAGFNEKLFF. The CDR3, as DNA: TGCAGTGCCGGGTTCAATGAAAAACTGTTTTTT.

This clone was recorded a few times. V and J are TRBV29-1 and TRBJ1-1, with no clear D. Trimming pared 3 bases from V and 6 bases from J, leaving 11 bases between. CDR1 and CDR2 (germline): SQVTM, ANQGSEA. This CDR3 comprises 12 residues. The CDR3 region is CSVDPSRAEAFF. In DNA form, the CDR3 reads TGCAGCGTTGATCCGTCAAGAGCTGAAGCTTTCTTT. Looking up the rest from reference TRBV29-1 and TRBJ1-1 gives the full variable domain: SAVISQKPSRDICQRGTSLTIQCQVDSQVTMMFWYRQQPGQSLTLIATANQGSEATYESGFVIDKFPISRPNLTFSTLTVSNMSPEDSSIYLCSVDPSRAEAFFGQGTRLTVV.

In the case of this clone: With a much larger clone just one base away, this may be a read error. Other DNA sequences in this sample translate to the same CDR3. The chain uses TRBV29-1 and TRBJ2-5, with D hard to call. Trimming took 4 bases from V and 5 from J, leaving 5 bases between them. Germline V gene lookup returns CDR1 SQVTM and CDR2 ANQGSEA. This CDR3 has 10 amino acids. The CDR3: CSVARETQYF. CDR3 DNA: TGCAGCGTTGCTCGGGAGACCCAGTACTTC.

This clone occurred a few times. The rearrangement links TRBV7-9 to TRBJ1-1, with D unclear. CDR1 SEHNR and CDR2 FQNEAQ come from the germline V gene (reference sequence). Trimming pared 3 bases from V and 3 bases from J, leaving 8 bases between. The CDR3 totals 13 residues. CDR3 protein: CASSFVVDTEAFF. The CDR3 DNA is TGTGCCAGCAGCTTTGTTGTGGACACTGAAGCTTTCTTT.